The rows below give T cell receptor beta chains drawn from one sample of a study of long-term antiretroviral therapy in people with HIV. Libraries were prepared by immunoSEQ multiplex PCR; TCRdb keeps only in-frame clonotypes and omits some of them. This table holds roughly 15,000 clones, approximately 91% found once. Sequences were derived from unsorted PBMCs, sampled 0.6 years after starting antiretroviral therapy. Source of these receptors: a woman in her thirties or forties with HIV. The CDR3 runs from the conserved cysteine through the conserved F or W. A D gene is named only where the DNA matches it firmly. Part of the rows lack a size; the others show once, few, many or a class for expanded clones.

TRBJ1-4 | - | - | TRBV5-1 | TGCGCCAGCAGCTTGGTCAGGGGAGAAAAACTGTTTTTT | CASSLVRGEKLFF
TRBJ2-5 | - | - | TRBV7-9 | TGTGCCAGCAGCTCTTTCCGGGGACAAGAGACCCAGTACTTC | CASSSFRGQETQYF
TRBJ2-7 | - | - | TRBV27 | TGTGCCAGCAGTTTATTCCCGGGGGCCGAGCAGTACTTC | CASSLFPGAEQYF
TRBJ1-6 | - | - | TRBV18 | TGTGCCAGCTCGCCGGGGGGGCCCTCACCCCTCCACTTT | CASSPGGPSPLHF
TRBJ2-5 | - | TRBD1 | TRBV9 | TGTGCCAGCAGCGCCCGAGACAGGGGGGAGACCCAGTACTTC | CASSARDRGETQYF
TRBJ1-1 | few | - | TRBV27 | TGTGCCAGCAGTCCACAGGGAAAGGCCGAAGCTTTCTTT | CASSPQGKAEAFF
TRBJ1-4 | - | - | TRBV2 | TGTGCCAGCAGTGACGGCCAATCCAATGAAAAACTGTTTTTT | CASSDGQSNEKLFF
TRBJ1-4 | - | - | TRBV29-1 | TGCAGCGTTGCCACCGGACAGTTCCGCTCTAATGAAAAACTGTTTTTT | CSVATGQFRSNEKLFF
TRBJ2-2 | - | - | TRBV6-5 | TGTGCCAGCAGTTACAATCGACCCGGGGAGCTGTTTTTT | CASSYNRPGELFF
TRBJ2-1 | - | - | TRBV7-9 | TGTGCCAGCAGCTCCTCGGAGATTGCGCACAATGAGCAGTTCTTC | CASSSSEIAHNEQFF